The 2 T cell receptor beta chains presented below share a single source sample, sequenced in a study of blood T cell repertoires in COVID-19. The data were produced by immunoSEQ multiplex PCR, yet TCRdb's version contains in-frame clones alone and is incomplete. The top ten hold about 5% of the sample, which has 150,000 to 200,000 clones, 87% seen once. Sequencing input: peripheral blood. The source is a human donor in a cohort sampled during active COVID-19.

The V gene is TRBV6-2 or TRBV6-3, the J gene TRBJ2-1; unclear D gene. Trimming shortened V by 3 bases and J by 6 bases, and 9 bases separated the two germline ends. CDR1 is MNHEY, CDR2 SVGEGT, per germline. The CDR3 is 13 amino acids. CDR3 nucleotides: TGTGCCAGCAGTTATGTCCGCGCCAATGAGCAGTTCTTC. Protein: CASSYVRANEQFF.

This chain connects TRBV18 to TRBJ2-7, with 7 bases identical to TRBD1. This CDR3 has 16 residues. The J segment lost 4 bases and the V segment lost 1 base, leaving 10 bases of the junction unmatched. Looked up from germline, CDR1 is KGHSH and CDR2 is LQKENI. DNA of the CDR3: TGTGCCAGCTCACCACGGTCTGCGGACAGGACTTACGAGCAGTACTTC. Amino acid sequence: CASSPRSADRTYEQYF. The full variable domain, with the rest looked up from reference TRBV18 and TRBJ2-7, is NAGVMQNPRHLVRRRGQEARLRCSPMKGHSHVYWYRQLPEEGLKFMVYLQKENIIDESGMPKERFSAEFPKEGPSILRIQQVVRGDSAAYFCASSPRSADRTYEQYFGPGTRLTVT.